Described below is a single T cell receptor beta chain sequence and its context. TCRdb re-called the 5' RACE reads through MiXCR, storing one row per CDR3 protein. The table records approximately 240,000 distinct CDR3 sequences, 16% of them present only once. This CDR3 contains 12 residues. With 5 bases removed from V and 8 bases from J, the gap between germline ends came to 12 bases. From germline, CDR1 is SGHTA and CDR2 FQGNSA. This sample was included in a study of T-cell memory formation after mild COVID-19. The source is a man between 18 and 29 years old who had mild COVID-19 (a few samples of this study predate the infection). Cell type and time point are not known. The sequenced sample was PBMCs or a T cell subset sorted from them (not recorded which). The rearrangement links TRBV7-2 to TRBJ1-2, with D maybe TRBD1 (5 bases). CDR3 residues: CASSRGRNGYTF. The CDR3 nucleotides read TGTGCCAGCAGCCGGGGACGTAACGGCTACACCTTC.